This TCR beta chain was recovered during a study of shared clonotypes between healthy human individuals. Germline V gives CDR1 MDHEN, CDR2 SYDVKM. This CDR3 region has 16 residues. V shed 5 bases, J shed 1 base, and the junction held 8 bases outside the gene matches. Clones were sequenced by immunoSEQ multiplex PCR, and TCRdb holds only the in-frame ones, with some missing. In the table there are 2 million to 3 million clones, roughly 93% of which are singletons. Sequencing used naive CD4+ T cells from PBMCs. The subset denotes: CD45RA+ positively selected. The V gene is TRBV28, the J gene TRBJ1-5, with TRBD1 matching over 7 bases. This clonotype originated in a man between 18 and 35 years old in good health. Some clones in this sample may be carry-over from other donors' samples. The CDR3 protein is CASSHPGQTSNQPQHF. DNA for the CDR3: TGTGCCAGCAGTCATCCGGGACAGACGAGCAATCAGCCCCAGCATTTT.